This T cell receptor (beta chain) was identified during a study of blood T cell repertoires in COVID-19. Study-wide background: Samples came from the United States, Italy and Spain, spanning acute and convalescent COVID-19. Sample material is recorded as cDNA or gDNA derived from T cells, B-cell-depleted T cells, or PBMCs.

Original methodology: The authors estimated nucleated cell counts from reference gene primer amplification. Clones were read by immunoSEQ multiplex PCR, and TCRdb kept only the in-frame ones, dropping some. V and J calls and clone size are copied from that table; D and trimming were computed from the DNA. The data hold 110,000 to 150,000 clones, with about 86% observed a single time. With 2 bases removed from V and 5 bases from J, the gap between germline ends came to 10 bases. The CDR3 is 13 amino acids. CDR1 and CDR2 from the germline V gene are SGHNT and YYREEE (reference sequence). Sequenced: peripheral blood. The clonotype originates from a human donor in a cohort sampled during active COVID-19. The J gene is TRBJ2-5, the V gene TRBV5-4, with D possibly being TRBD2 (6 bases). CDR3 amino acids: CASSLGEVETQYF. CDR3 coding DNA: TGTGCCAGCAGCTTAGGGGAGGTGGAGACCCAGTACTTC.